This passage covers 9 T cell receptor beta chains from one sample sequenced in a study of shared clonotypes between healthy human individuals. The table came from immunoSEQ multiplex PCR; TCRdb's copy has only in-frame clones and leaves some out. The sample gives around 690,000 clones, around 90% of which show up once; around a third is in the top ten. The sequencing sample was made of memory CD8+ T cells from PBMCs. Stated subset: CD45RO+ cells pooled with CCR7-negative TemRA cells. The receptors here all came from a man younger than 35 in good health. Some clones in this sample may be carry-over from other donors' samples.

The V call is TRBV27, the J call TRBJ1-2; D is undetermined. From germline, CDR1 is MNHEY and CDR2 SMNVEV (reference sequence). CDR3 size: 12 residues. Trimming pared 0 bases from V and 8 bases from J, leaving 7 bases between. The DNA for the CDR3 is TGTGCCAGCAGTTTATCTGGGGTAGGCTACACCTTC. This gives the protein CASSLSGVGYTF.

This rearrangement joins TRBV28 to TRBJ2-1; TRBD2 aligns across 7 bases. The CDR3 runs 16 residues. V lost 8 bases, J lost 4 bases, and 14 bases stayed unmatched. Germline assignment: CDR1 MDHEN and CDR2 SYDVKM. CDR3 region: CASGTHVLAEYNEQFF. The CDR3 DNA sequence: TGTGCCAGCGGAACACACGTCCTAGCGGAATACAATGAGCAGTTCTTC.

The chain couples TRBV27 to TRBJ2-2; D may be TRBD2 (6 bases). CDR3 length equals 16 residues. V was shortened by 6 bases and J by 3 bases, with 17 bases between the two germline ends. Germline V gene data show CDR1 as MNHEY and CDR2 as SMNVEV (reference sequence). CDR3 nucleotide sequence: TGTGCCAGCAGCTCCTCTACGGGAGAGTACACCGGGGAGCTGTTTTTT. Translating gives CASSSSTGEYTGELFF.

The V call is TRBV10-2, the J call TRBJ2-5, with a possible D match to TRBD2 (6 bases). The CDR3 extends over 10 amino acids. CDR1 WSHSY and CDR2 SAAADI come from the germline V gene. V lost 8 bases and J lost 5, with 6 bases in between. The chain's CDR3 is CASRGETQYF. In DNA form, the CDR3 reads TGCGCCAGCCGGGGGGAGACCCAGTACTTC.

This chain uses TRBV9 with TRBJ2-7, with 9 positions matching TRBD1. V dropped 4 bases and J dropped 2; count of bases not matched to a gene: 10. The V gene's germline CDR1 is SGDLS and CDR2 YYNGEE. The CDR3 sequence is 16 residues long. The CDR3 DNA reads as TGTGCCAGCAGCTCCCGAGACAGGGGGGCCCCCTACGAGCAGTACTTC. Encoded protein: CASSSRDRGAPYEQYF.

The chain has TRBV5-1 and TRBJ1-5, with D tentatively TRBD1 (5 bases). Germline assignment: CDR1 SGHRS and CDR2 YFSETQ. Trimming pared 4 bases from V and 3 bases from J, leaving 8 bases between. This CDR3 has 13 amino acids. The DNA for the CDR3 is TGCGCCAGCAGCCGGGGGACCAATCAGCCCCAGCATTTT. It yields the protein CASSRGTNQPQHF.

The chain carries TRBV4-1 and TRBJ1-3; D uncertain. The CDR3 is made up of 18 amino acids. CDR1 and CDR2 from the germline V gene are MGHRA and YSYEKL. The ends were cut back, 0 bases at V and 0 bases at J, with 15 bases in the middle. The CDR3: CASSQEWGSRLSGNTIYF. The DNA of the CDR3 is TGCGCCAGCAGCCAAGAGTGGGGAAGCCGACTCTCTGGAAACACCATATATTTT.

J is TRBJ2-7 and V is TRBV5-1; D is possibly TRBD1 (6 bases). This CDR3 is 13 amino acids long. Germline CDR1 SGHRS, CDR2 YFSETQ. The ends were cut back, 9 bases at V and 2 bases at J, with 15 bases in the middle. For the CDR3, the DNA is TGCGCCACCAATACAGGGAGTCCCTACGAGCAGTACTTC. Translating gives CATNTGSPYEQYF.

J is TRBJ2-5 and V is TRBV9, with 7 bases aligning to TRBD1. Trimming took 3 bases from V and 5 from J; bases not matched to a gene: 13. The germline CDR1 and CDR2 sequences are SGDLS and YYNGEE. This CDR3 contains 16 residues. The CDR3 DNA sequence: TGTGCCAGCAGCGATCGACAGGGCCCCTCAGAGGAGACCCAGTACTTC. Protein sequence: CASSDRQGPSEETQYF.